This T cell receptor (beta chain) was recovered during a study of response to subunit inactivated influenza vaccine. This clonotype was found a few times. This CDR3 is 16 amino acids long. The J segment lost 2 bases and the V segment lost 4 bases, leaving 7 bases of the junction unmatched. Germline V gene sequence: CDR1 SGHRS, CDR2 YFSETQ. TCRdb itself ran the RT-PCR reads through MiXCR, one entry per CDR3 protein. In the table there are about 180,000 distinct CDR3 sequences, 9.2% of which are singletons. Here the sequenced sample was non-naive T cells sorted from PBMCs, taken on the day of vaccination. The sequence was collected from a man over 45 who received an inactivated influenza vaccine. The chain uses TRBV5-1 and TRBJ1-4; 8 bases align to TRBD1. This chain's CDR3 is CASSPQGGITNEKLFF. The CDR3 coding sequence is TGCGCCAGCAGCCCACAGGGGGGGATTACTAATGAAAAACTGTTTTTT.